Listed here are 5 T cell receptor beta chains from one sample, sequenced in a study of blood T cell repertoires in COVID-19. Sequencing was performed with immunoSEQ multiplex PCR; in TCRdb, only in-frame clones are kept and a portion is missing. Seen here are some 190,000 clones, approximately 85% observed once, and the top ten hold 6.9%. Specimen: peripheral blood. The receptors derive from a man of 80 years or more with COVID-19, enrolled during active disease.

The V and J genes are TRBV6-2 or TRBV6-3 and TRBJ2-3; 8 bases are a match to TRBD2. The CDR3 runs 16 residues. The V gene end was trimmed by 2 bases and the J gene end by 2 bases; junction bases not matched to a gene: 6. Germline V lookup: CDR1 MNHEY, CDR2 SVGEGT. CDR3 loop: CASSYKTGGTTDTQYF. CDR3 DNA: TGTGCCAGCAGTTACAAAACGGGGGGGACCACAGATACGCAGTATTTT.

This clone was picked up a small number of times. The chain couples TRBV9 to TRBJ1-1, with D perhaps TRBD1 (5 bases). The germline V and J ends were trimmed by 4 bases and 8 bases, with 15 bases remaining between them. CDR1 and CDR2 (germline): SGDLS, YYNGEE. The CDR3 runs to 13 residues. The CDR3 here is CASSTQDLGEAFF. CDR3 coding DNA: TGTGCCAGCAGCACACAGGACCTGGGGGAAGCTTTCTTT.

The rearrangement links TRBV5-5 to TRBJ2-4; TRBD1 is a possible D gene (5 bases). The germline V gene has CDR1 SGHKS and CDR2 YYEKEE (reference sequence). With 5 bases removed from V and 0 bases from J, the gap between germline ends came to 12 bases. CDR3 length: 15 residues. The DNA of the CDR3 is TGTGCCAGCAGTTCAGACAGTCTAGCCAAAAACATTCAGTACTTC. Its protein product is CASSSDSLAKNIQYF.

The CDR3 sequence: CASSPTSRGYNEQFF. CDR3 coding DNA: TGTGCCAGCTCACCCACATCGCGGGGGTACAATGAGCAGTTCTTC. J is TRBJ2-1 and V is TRBV18; 7 nucleotides line up with TRBD2. CDR3 length equals 15 residues. V lost 3 bases and J lost 4; bases outside the gene matches: 6. Germline-derived CDR1 and CDR2 are KGHSH and LQKENI. Based on the CDR3 plus reference TRBV18 and TRBJ2-1, the full variable domain is NAGVMQNPRHLVRRRGQEARLRCSPMKGHSHVYWYRQLPEEGLKFMVYLQKENIIDESGMPKERFSAEFPKEGPSILRIQQVVRGDSAAYFCASSPTSRGYNEQFFGPGTRLTVL.

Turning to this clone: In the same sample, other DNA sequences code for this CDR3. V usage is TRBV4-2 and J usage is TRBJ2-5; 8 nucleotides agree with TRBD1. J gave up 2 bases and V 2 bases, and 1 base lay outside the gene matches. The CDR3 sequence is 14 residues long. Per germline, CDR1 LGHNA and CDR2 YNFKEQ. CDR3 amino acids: CASSQTGGQETQYF. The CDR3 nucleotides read TGTGCCAGCAGCCAAACAGGGGGACAAGAGACCCAGTACTTC.